This T cell receptor (beta chain) was sequenced in a study of T cell repertoires in cytomegalovirus infection. Looking at the study overall: Epitope selection comprised recently identified HLA-C-restricted CMV epitopes and well-studied HLA-B-restricted CMV epitopes. Through public TCR beta signatures, both CMV infection and matching HLA type were indicated. Whole-study results and caveats: Across the ex vivo response, the dominant clonotypes were HLA-C-restricted CMV-specific TCR beta clonotypes.

Looked up from germline, CDR1 is MNHNS and CDR2 is SASEGT. Trimming cost V 5 bases and J 2 bases; bases outside gene matches: 10. The CDR3 loop spans 16 amino acids. This clonotype has just a few counts. The antigen is undetermined. TCRdb passed the reads through MiXCR, listing each CDR3 protein once. The data hold hundreds of thousands of distinct CDR3 sequences, with less than 40% observed a single time. The sequenced sample was cultured CD8+ T cells from PBMCs, obtained from culture after CMV antigen stimulation. The TCR was taken from a human donor in good health (CMV status not recorded). Some clones in this sample may be carry-over from other donors' samples. The genes are TRBV6-1 and TRBJ2-3, with 7 bases matching TRBD2. The CDR3 nucleotides are TGTGCCAGCAGTTTCTTGCCGGGACTACACACAGATACGCAGTATTTT. Its protein is CASSFLPGLHTDTQYF.